The TCR beta chain described here comes from a study of cytomegalovirus exposure and HLA in healthy donors. Study-wide context: An earlier analysis found some 100 million unique TCR beta sequences from approximately 190 million T cells. Regarding the study as a whole: Accurate predictions that matched the HLA-A and HLA-B alleles of most subjects were reportedly made from TCR beta sequences. It was shown in a later analysis that HLA-associated TCR beta chains were more clonally expanded than other, equally common chains.

This clone appeared a few times. What it binds is not known. The CDR3 has 14 amino acids. The V segment lost 7 bases and the J segment 10 bases; nucleotides outside the gene matches: 10. Germline V gene sequence: CDR1 MNHEY, CDR2 SVGAGI. PCR was performed using 60 Vbeta and 13 Jbeta primers. Original processing notes: A later analysis counted about 80 million unique TCR beta chains, some 11 million shared. Using immunoSEQ multiplex PCR, the repertoire was profiled, and TCRdb retains in-frame clones only, with some absent. The DNA gave D and trimming, while V, J and clone size come from that table. The table lists around 130,000 clones, 79% of them singletons.

This sequence was found in a man aged 18 to 35 in good health and CMV-seronegative. The V and J genes are TRBV6-5 and TRBJ2-1; 10 bases map to TRBD2. Sequencing was done on a sample of PBMCs. CDR3 in amino acids: CASKGTSVNPEQFF. The CDR3 DNA sequence: TGTGCCAGCAAAGGGACTAGCGTAAATCCCGAGCAGTTCTTC.